These 5 T cell receptor beta chains were all obtained from the same sample, sequenced in a study of immune evolution from preneoplasia to lung adenocarcinoma. Sequencing was performed with immunoSEQ multiplex PCR; in TCRdb, only in-frame clones are kept and a portion is missing. The sample contains around 8,000 clones, roughly 83% of which appear only once. Source material: FFPE minimally invasive lung adenocarcinoma tissue. These receptors were obtained from a person aged 65 to 85 with lung adenocarcinoma.

This rearrangement joins TRBV27 to TRBJ2-3; 11 bases map to TRBD2. J gave up 1 base and V 6 bases, and 3 bases lay outside the gene matches. Germline CDR1 is MNHEY and CDR2 is SMNVEV (reference sequence). The CDR3 totals 15 residues. CDR3 sequence reads: CASRLAGVGTDTQYF. CDR3 coding DNA: TGTGCCAGCAGACTAGCGGGAGTGGGCACAGATACGCAGTATTTT.

This clone was seen just once. The V and J genes are TRBV28 and TRBJ1-2; 8 bases are shared with TRBD1. V lost 5 bases and J lost 4; bases outside the gene matches: 6. Germline CDR1 is MDHEN and CDR2 is SYDVKM. The CDR3 has 14 amino acids. The CDR3 DNA is TGTGCCAGCAGTCTCCAGGGACAGGTCTATGGCTACACCTTC. The encoded protein is CASSLQGQVYGYTF.

The chain carries TRBV30 and TRBJ1-2, with D unresolved. The CDR3 is 12 residues long. Germline V CDR1 and CDR2: GTSNPN, SVGIG (reference sequence). V shed 4 bases and J shed 5 bases, with 11 bases lying between them. CDR3 sequence (DNA): TGTGCCTGGAATTCGGACGGGTATGGCTACACCTTC. Encoded protein: CAWNSDGYGYTF.

CDR3 amino acids: CASSTGDVWSTEAFF. DNA of the CDR3: TGCGCCAGCAGCACGGGGGATGTTTGGAGCACTGAAGCTTTCTTT. The chain recombines TRBV5-1 with TRBJ1-1; possible D gene TRBD1, 5 bases. CDR3 length equals 15 residues. The germline V gene has CDR1 SGHRS and CDR2 YFSETQ. Trimming took off 4 bases at V and 4 bases at J, with 17 bases between the two ends.

The CDR3 spells CSATAVGGYTF. The CDR3 coding sequence is TGCAGTGCCACGGCGGTTGGCGGCTACACCTTC. This chain uses TRBV20-1 with TRBJ1-2; no reliable D call. Deletions cut 6 bases from V and 8 bases from J, with 13 bases between. The germline CDR1 and CDR2 sequences are DFQATT and SNEGSKA (reference sequence). The CDR3 loop spans 11 amino acids.